The subject of this entry is one T cell receptor beta chain. TCRdb used MiXCR to reprocess the 5' RACE reads, holding one entry per CDR3 protein. The table records about 64,000 distinct CDR3 sequences, approximately 23% of them present only once. The CDR3 runs to 13 residues. The V end was cut by 8 bases, the J end by 8 bases, with 17 bases between. Germline CDR1 KGHSH, CDR2 LQKENI. The chain recombines TRBV18 with TRBJ2-3; D assignment may be TRBD1 or TRBD2 (5 bases each). Material: memory CD4+ T cells sorted from a lymph node. Subset described: memory CD4+ T cells, CD4+CD45RO+CD25-. The TCR comes from a female donor with breast cancer. The CDR3 is CASHYEMRGTQYF. In DNA form, the CDR3 reads TGTGCCAGCCACTACGAGATGAGGGGTACGCAGTATTTT.